A selection of T cell receptor beta chains follows, all from one sample in a study of human T cells and chemical hapten exposure. MiXCR, run by TCRdb on the RACE reads, gives a single entry per CDR3 protein. The sample comprises 150,000 to 200,000 distinct CDR3 sequences, about 31% of which are singletons, and 2.9% rests with the top ten. This specimen consisted of whole blood, obtained in connection with sensitization to the hapten diphenylcyclopropenone (DPC). Receptors originate from a woman in her thirties with alopecia areata. Some clones in this sample may be carry-over from other donors' samples. Each CDR3 is given with its conserved first and last residue. The D gene is left open where the match is weak. Clone size is not always given. Where it is, it says once, few, many or a class for expanded clones.

>TRBV4-2|NA|TRBJ2-1|NA
CASSQSGFSYNEQFF
TGTGCCAGCAGCCAAAGCGGGTTTTCCTACAATGAGCAGTTCTTC
>TRBV15|NA|TRBJ2-5|NA
CATSRDREQETQYF
TGTGCCACCAGCAGAGACAGGGAACAAGAGACCCAGTACTTC
>TRBV29-1|NA|TRBJ2-1|NA
CSPYPRGYNEQFF
TGCAGCCCTTACCCGAGGGGATACAATGAGCAGTTCTTC
>TRBV29-1|NA|TRBJ2-2|NA
CSVSLGGGPGELFF
TGCAGCGTTTCCCTAGGGGGAGGGCCCGGGGAGCTGTTTTTT
>TRBV5-1|NA|TRBJ2-7|NA
CASSYAGTYEQYF
TGCGCCAGCAGCTACGCGGGAACCTACGAGCAGTACTTC
>TRBV5-1|TRBD2|TRBJ2-1|few
CASSLGAGVKNEQFF
TGCGCCAGCAGCTTGGGAGCGGGAGTTAAGAATGAGCAGTTCTTC
>TRBV7-3|NA|TRBJ2-3|few
CASSYTQADTQYF
TGTGCCAGCAGCTATACTCAGGCAGATACGCAGTATTTT
>TRBV27|NA|TRBJ2-4|few
CASSFGGTIAKNIQYF
TGTGCCAGCAGTTTCGGAGGGACCATAGCCAAAAACATTCAGTACTTC
>TRBV29-1|TRBD1|TRBJ2-5|NA
CSVRQGLETQYF
TGCAGCGTTAGACAGGGTCTCGAGACCCAGTACTTC
>TRBV9|TRBD1|TRBJ2-1|NA
CASSVSYGTAYNEQFF
TGTGCCAGCAGCGTCAGCTATGGGACAGCCTACAATGAGCAGTTCTTC
>TRBV9|NA|TRBJ2-1|few
CASSVGLGSSYNEQFF
TGTGCCAGCAGCGTAGGGTTAGGGAGCTCCTACAATGAGCAGTTCTTC
>TRBV15|NA|TRBJ2-1|NA
CATSRVLADYNEQFF
TGTGCCACCAGCAGAGTTCTAGCAGACTACAATGAGCAGTTCTTC
>TRBV30|NA|TRBJ2-7|few
CAWSVHDEQYF
TGTGCCTGGAGTGTACATGACGAGCAGTACTTC
>TRBV11-3|TRBD1|TRBJ1-3|few
CASSYPTGSGNTIYF
TGTGCCAGCAGCTACCCGACAGGGTCTGGAAACACCATATATTTT
>TRBV7-2|TRBD2|TRBJ2-1|NA
CASSQIAGDYNEQFF
TGTGCCAGCAGCCAAATAGCGGGAGATTACAATGAGCAGTTCTTC
>TRBV3-1|NA|TRBJ1-6|few
CASSQGDSFRPLHF
TGTGCCAGCAGCCAAGGAGACAGTTTCCGACCCCTCCACTTT
>TRBV4-3|NA|TRBJ2-3|once
CASSQDQALTDTQYF
TGCGCCAGCAGCCAAGATCAGGCCCTCACAGATACGCAGTATTTT
>TRBV5-1|NA|TRBJ2-7|NA
CASSVGLLGEQYF
TGCGCCAGCAGCGTGGGACTTCTTGGGGAGCAGTACTTC
>TRBV13|TRBD2|TRBJ2-1|few
CASSLENIPGTSGRRGSYNEQFF
TGTGCCAGCAGCTTAGAGAATATCCCCGGGACTAGCGGGAGAAGGGGCTCCTACAATGAGCAGTTCTTC
>TRBV4-3|NA|TRBJ2-5|NA
CASSQEWVSETQYF
TGCGCCAGCAGCCAAGAGTGGGTGTCAGAGACCCAGTACTTC
>TRBV7-9|NA|TRBJ2-5|NA
CASSPLYF
TGTGCCAGCAGTCCCTTGTACTTC
>TRBV4-1|NA|TRBJ1-3|NA
CASSVLGGLLGNTIYF
TGCGCCAGCAGCGTGCTGGGGGGGCTCCTCGGAAACACCATATATTTT
>TRBV27|TRBD1|TRBJ1-6|few
CASSYGQGANSPLHF
TGTGCCAGCAGTTACGGACAGGGGGCCAATTCACCCCTCCACTTT
>TRBV28|NA|TRBJ2-7|once
CASSSQGRERYF
TGTGCCAGCAGTTCCCAGGGGCGAGAGCGGTACTTC
>TRBV24-1|NA|TRBJ2-1|few
CATSSQGSYNEQFF
TGTGCCACCAGTAGTCAGGGCTCCTACAATGAGCAGTTCTTC
>TRBV28|NA|TRBJ1-5|few
CASSFWRGSNNQPQHF
TGTGCCAGCAGTTTTTGGCGGGGATCAAACAATCAGCCCCAGCATTTT
>TRBV28|NA|TRBJ1-5|many
CASSPPNQPQHF
TGTGCCAGCAGTCCCCCCAATCAGCCCCAGCATTTT
>TRBV28|NA|TRBJ1-2|few
CASTGTAGYTF
TGTGCCAGCACCGGGACTGCTGGCTACACCTTC
>TRBV12-3/TRBV12-4|TRBD2|TRBJ2-7|once
CASRLAGGNEQYF
TGTGCCAGCAGATTAGCGGGAGGGAACGAGCAGTACTTC
>TRBV28|NA|TRBJ2-2|NA
CASSLDTRATGELFF
TGTGCCAGCAGCCTGGACACCCGGGCCACCGGGGAGCTGTTTTTT
>TRBV28|NA|TRBJ2-4|NA
CASSFQGSLPKNIQYF
TGTGCCAGCAGTTTTCAGGGTTCCCTGCCCAAAAACATTCAGTACTTC
>TRBV28|NA|TRBJ2-7|few
CASSNGYEQYF
TGTGCCAGCAGTAACGGGTACGAGCAGTACTTC
>TRBV5-1|TRBD2|TRBJ2-2|NA
CASSTGGHTEELFF
TGCGCCAGCAGTACGGGAGGCCACACCGAGGAGCTGTTTTTT
>TRBV5-6|NA|TRBJ2-5|NA
CASRTTGGRETQYF
TGTGCCAGCAGAACAACGGGGGGCCGAGAGACCCAGTACTTC
>TRBV10-3|TRBD1|TRBJ2-6|few
CAISAGTGGSGANVLTF
TGTGCCATCAGCGCCGGGACAGGGGGCTCTGGGGCCAACGTCCTGACTTTC
>TRBV4-1|TRBD2|TRBJ2-2|NA
CASSQAGLAGATGELFF
TGCGCCAGCAGCCAAGCAGGACTAGCGGGAGCCACCGGGGAGCTGTTTTTT
>TRBV7-9|TRBD1|TRBJ2-7|few
CASSSGTGIYEQYF
TGTGCCAGCAGCTCCGGGACAGGGATCTACGAGCAGTACTTC
>TRBV29-1|NA|TRBJ2-5|NA
CSVGGPSQETQYF
TGCAGCGTTGGAGGGCCCTCTCAAGAGACCCAGTACTTC
>TRBV28|NA|TRBJ1-6|NA
CASSWQDSFNSPLHF
TGTGCCAGCAGTTGGCAGGACAGCTTCAATTCACCCCTCCACTTT
>TRBV28|NA|TRBJ1-1|few
CASSLQDTEAFF
TGTGCCAGCAGTTTACAGGACACTGAAGCTTTCTTT
>TRBV4-3|TRBD1|TRBJ2-2|NA
CASSRLTGGYTEELFF
TGCGCCAGCAGCCGATTGACAGGGGGCTACACCGAGGAGCTGTTTTTT
>TRBV30|NA|TRBJ2-5|few
CAWSRQETQYF
TGTGCCTGGAGTCGGCAAGAGACCCAGTACTTC
>TRBV6-2/TRBV6-3|NA|TRBJ2-1|NA
CASSLQNEQFF
TGTGCCAGCAGCCTCCAAAATGAGCAGTTCTTC
>TRBV5-6|NA|TRBJ1-6|few
CASNQEGMNSPLHF
TGTGCCAGCAATCAGGAGGGGATGAATTCACCCCTCCACTTT
>TRBV4-2|TRBD1|TRBJ1-4|few
CASSQDSHGQGEEKLFF
TGTGCCAGCAGCCAAGATTCCCACGGACAGGGCGAAGAAAAACTGTTTTTT
>TRBV29-1|TRBD1|TRBJ2-7|NA
CSAGTAYEQYF
TGCAGCGCCGGGACAGCTTACGAGCAGTACTTC
>TRBV9|TRBD1|TRBJ2-1|NA
CASSVAGQGSYNEQFF
TGTGCCAGCAGCGTAGCAGGACAGGGGTCCTACAATGAGCAGTTCTTC
>TRBV4-3|TRBD2|TRBJ2-7|few
CASSQDLGLAGETYEQYF
TGCGCCAGCAGCCAAGATCTTGGACTAGCGGGAGAAACCTACGAGCAGTACTTC
>TRBV10-3|NA|TRBJ2-1|NA
CAIRRGFSYNEQFF
TGTGCCATCAGGAGGGGATTTTCCTACAATGAGCAGTTCTTC
>TRBV29-1|TRBD1|TRBJ1-2|few
CSVEGGQGPDYGYTF
TGCAGCGTTGAAGGGGGACAGGGTCCGGACTATGGCTACACCTTC
>TRBV28|TRBD1|TRBJ1-5|few
CASSPLGGAGQPQHF
TGTGCCAGCAGCCCCTTAGGGGGCGCGGGGCAGCCCCAGCATTTT
>TRBV27|TRBD1|TRBJ1-2|NA
CASRLPTGGIYGYTF
TGTGCCAGCAGGCTACCCACAGGGGGCATCTATGGCTACACCTTC
>TRBV29-1|NA|TRBJ1-1|NA
CSVEETDYTEAFF
TGCAGCGTTGAGGAGACAGATTACACTGAAGCTTTCTTT
>TRBV7-2|NA|TRBJ2-2|few
CASSLSAGTANTGELFF
TGTGCCAGCAGCTTGAGTGCCGGGACGGCGAACACCGGGGAGCTGTTTTTT
>TRBV29-1|NA|TRBJ1-5|NA
CSVGGGDQPQHF
TGCAGCGTGGGGGGTGGGGATCAGCCCCAGCATTTT
>TRBV5-1|NA|TRBJ2-1|NA
CASSRAGYNEQFF
TGCGCCAGCAGCCGGGCCGGCTACAATGAGCAGTTCTTC